This TCR beta chain was retrieved from a study of T cell responses to AZD1222 COVID-19 vaccine. Study results and limitations: At study baseline, merely five or six AZD1222 recipients were seropositive. Researchers report vaccine-associated CD4 TCRs spanning spike, with dominance at 160-218 and 743-854. Repertoire sampling occurred only after the peak T cell response.

In the case of this clone: Its target is not known.

Germline V gene sequence: CDR1 LGHDT, CDR2 YNNKEL (reference sequence). Trimming took 0 bases from V and 12 from J, leaving 11 bases between them. The CDR3 is made up of 13 amino acids. The table came from immunoSEQ multiplex PCR; TCRdb's copy has only in-frame clones and leaves some out. The data contain some 140,000 clones, 80% to 95% of them singletons. The J gene is TRBJ1-4, the V gene TRBV3-1 (or the pseudogene TRBV3-2), with a possible D match to TRBD1 (6 bases). The sequenced sample was peripheral blood, obtained on day 0 of AZD1222 vaccination. The TCR originated in an adult in good health. The CDR3 protein is CASSQDNRAELFF. In DNA form, the CDR3 reads TGTGCCAGCAGCCAAGATAACAGGGCAGAACTGTTTTTT.